The sequence of this T cell receptor (beta chain) was determined in a study of blood T cells in healthy people across ages. PBMCs numbering at least 6.5 million were isolated per sample. Per individual sample, total RNA of at least 5 micrograms was extracted. This CDR3 has 15 residues. Per germline, CDR1 LGHNA and CDR2 YSLEER. V was shortened by 1 base and J by 1 base, with 9 bases between the two germline ends. A second PCR, run for about 7 to 11 cycles, used a sample-barcoded 5' primer plus a J-beta primer mix. In TCRdb, the 5' RACE reads were re-called with MiXCR into one record per CDR3 protein. The table shows around 1,600,000 distinct CDR3 sequences, with approximately 43% occurring only once.

The V call is TRBV4-3, the J call TRBJ2-3; D call uncertain. The receptor was isolated from a woman aged 18 to 35 in good health. Sequencing used blood. CDR3 sequence (DNA): TGCGCCAGCAGCCAAGGGGATACCGGCACAGATACGCAGTATTTT. Residues: CASSQGDTGTDTQYF.